The following is a TCR beta chain sequence with its context. Its specificity is not known. The data belong to a study of shared clonotypes between healthy human individuals. Study outcomes and limitations: Clonotypes that were shared across four donors made up about 4.5% of naive CD4 clonotypes.

Germline V gene sequence: CDR1 SNHLY, CDR2 FYNNEI. Trimming left V 1 base short and J 5 bases short, with 11 bases between. The length of the CDR3 is 14 residues. Study processing details: ImmunoSEQ output lacked quality scores and full-length reads, limiting matched filtering. Some clones are missing from TCRdb's copy, which holds only in-frame ones; the method was immunoSEQ multiplex PCR. That table furnishes V, J and clone size, whereas the DNA furnished D and trimming. The profile shows around 2,000,000 clones, 85% to 95% of them singletons. The naive CD8 fraction comprised CD45RO-negative cells positively selected for CCR7 and excluded terminally differentiated effector memory CD45RA+ cells. Healthy HIV-negative adults without recent acute infections or vaccinations served as donors.

The chain couples TRBV2 to TRBJ1-2; tentative D call: TRBD1 (6 bases). Specimen: naive CD8+ T cells sorted from blood. This receptor was obtained from a man between 18 and 35 years old in good health. CDR3 DNA: TGTGCCAGCAGTGAAGGAGGGGGGGCGTATGGCTACACCTTC. It translates to CASSEGGGAYGYTF. The entire variable domain, with the rest obtained from reference TRBV2 and TRBJ1-2, is as follows: EPEVTQTPSHQVTQMGQEVILRCVPISNHLYFYWYRQILGQKVEFLVSFYNNEISEKSEIFDDQFSVERPDGSNFTLKIRSTKLEDSAMYFCASSEGGGAYGYTFGSGTRLTVV.